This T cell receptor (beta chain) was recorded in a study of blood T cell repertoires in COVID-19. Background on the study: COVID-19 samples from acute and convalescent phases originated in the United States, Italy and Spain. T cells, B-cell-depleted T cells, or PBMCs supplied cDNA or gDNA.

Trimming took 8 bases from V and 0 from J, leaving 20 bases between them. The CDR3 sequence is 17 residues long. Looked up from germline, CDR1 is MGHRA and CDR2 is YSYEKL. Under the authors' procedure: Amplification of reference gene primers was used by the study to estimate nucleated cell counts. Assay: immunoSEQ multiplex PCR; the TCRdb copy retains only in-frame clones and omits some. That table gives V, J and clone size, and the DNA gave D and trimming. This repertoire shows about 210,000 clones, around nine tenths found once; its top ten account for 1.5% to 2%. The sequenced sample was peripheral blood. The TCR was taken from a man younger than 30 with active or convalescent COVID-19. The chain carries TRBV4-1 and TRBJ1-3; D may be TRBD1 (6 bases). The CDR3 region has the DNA TGCGCCAGCGGCAACGGCAGGGGACCTTTCTCTGGAAACACCATATATTTT. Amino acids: CASGNGRGPFSGNTIYF.